This is a list of T cell receptor beta chains from one sample in a study of identical twins. TCRdb processed the 5' RACE reads anew with MiXCR; each CDR3 protein has one entry. The table has hundreds of thousands of distinct CDR3 sequences, 12% seen once. The data were also submitted as part of a second study, on yellow fever vaccine responses in identical twins.

Sequencing was performed on PBMCs. The source is a woman aged 18 to 35 in good health. Both conserved end residues are part of each CDR3. Each record gives: D gene, J gene, clone size, V gene, CDR3 DNA, CDR3 protein. D genes are given only for firm matches. Rows may omit the clone size; those that give it use once, few, many or a size class.

D gene: NA
J gene: TRBJ1-6
clone size: many
V gene: TRBV11-1
CDR3 DNA: TGTGCCAGCAGCTCAAACAGGGATACAAGCTCCTATAATTCACCCCTCCACTTT
CDR3 protein: CASSSNRDTSSYNSPLHF

D gene: TRBD2
J gene: TRBJ2-3
clone size: few
V gene: TRBV5-8
CDR3 DNA: TGTGCCAGCAGCTTGGCCAGGTCTAGCGGGAGTTCAGATACGCAGTATTTT
CDR3 protein: CASSLARSSGSSDTQYF

D gene: TRBD2
J gene: TRBJ2-1
clone size: NA
V gene: TRBV14
CDR3 DNA: TGTGCCAGCAGCCACCGAGGGACTAGCGGGAGACATGAGCAGTTCTTC
CDR3 protein: CASSHRGTSGRHEQFF

D gene: NA
J gene: TRBJ2-1
clone size: few
V gene: TRBV6-1
CDR3 DNA: TGTGCCAGCAGAACTCCCGGGACCCTCTACAATGAGCAGTTCTTC
CDR3 protein: CASRTPGTLYNEQFF

D gene: TRBD1
J gene: TRBJ2-1
clone size: many
V gene: TRBV27
CDR3 DNA: TGTGCCAGCAGTCCCCCCGGGACAGTCTTCACTGAGCAGTTCTTC
CDR3 protein: CASSPPGTVFTEQFF

D gene: NA
J gene: TRBJ2-7
clone size: NA
V gene: TRBV10-3
CDR3 DNA: TGTGCCATCAGTGAGTCTGTACGGGAAACAACCTACGAGCAGTACTTC
CDR3 protein: CAISESVRETTYEQYF

D gene: TRBD2
J gene: TRBJ2-1
clone size: many
V gene: TRBV14
CDR3 DNA: TGTGCCAGCAGCCAAGGGGGACTAGCGCCGTTTGTAGGTGAGCAGTTCTTC
CDR3 protein: CASSQGGLAPFVGEQFF

D gene: TRBD2
J gene: TRBJ2-2
clone size: few
V gene: TRBV25-1
CDR3 DNA: TGTGCCAGCAGTGAATGGGAGGGGATGAACACCGGGGAGCTGTTTTTT
CDR3 protein: CASSEWEGMNTGELFF

D gene: NA
J gene: TRBJ2-6
clone size: NA
V gene: TRBV4-1
CDR3 DNA: TGCGCCAGCAGCTCGCCCTGGCAGGGCTCTGGGGCCAACGTCCTGACTTTC
CDR3 protein: CASSSPWQGSGANVLTF

D gene: NA
J gene: TRBJ2-5
clone size: NA
V gene: TRBV7-8
CDR3 DNA: TGTGCCAGCAGCCCTGGGCTGGGGGCGACCAACCAAGAGACCCAGTACTTC
CDR3 protein: CASSPGLGATNQETQYF

D gene: NA
J gene: TRBJ2-2
clone size: NA
V gene: TRBV11-2
CDR3 DNA: TGTGCCAGCAGCTTAGATCCGGGGGCAAACACCGGGGAGCTGTTTTTT
CDR3 protein: CASSLDPGANTGELFF

D gene: NA
J gene: TRBJ2-7
clone size: many
V gene: TRBV29-1
CDR3 DNA: TGCAGCGTTGAAACGAGGGGCAGCAAAATCGAGCAGTACTTC
CDR3 protein: CSVETRGSKIEQYF

D gene: NA
J gene: TRBJ1-1
clone size: NA
V gene: TRBV5-1
CDR3 DNA: TGCGCCAGCAGCTTTGGACAGCAGAACACTGAAGCTTTCTTT
CDR3 protein: CASSFGQQNTEAFF

D gene: NA
J gene: TRBJ2-3
clone size: many
V gene: TRBV27
CDR3 DNA: TGTGCCAGCAGTTCCCACAGGAACACAGATACGCAGTATTTT
CDR3 protein: CASSSHRNTDTQYF

D gene: NA
J gene: TRBJ2-7
clone size: few
V gene: TRBV10-2
CDR3 DNA: TGCGCCAGCAGTGGGGGGAACTGGGACGAGCAGTACTTC
CDR3 protein: CASSGGNWDEQYF

D gene: TRBD2
J gene: TRBJ2-4
clone size: many
V gene: TRBV3-1
CDR3 DNA: TGTGCCAGCAGCCAAGCTAGCGGGAGAGAGGCCAAAAACATTCAGTACTTC
CDR3 protein: CASSQASGREAKNIQYF

D gene: TRBD1
J gene: TRBJ1-2
clone size: NA
V gene: TRBV5-1
CDR3 DNA: TGCGCCAGCAGGAGGGACAGGTTGTATGGCTACACCTTC
CDR3 protein: CASRRDRLYGYTF

D gene: NA
J gene: TRBJ2-3
clone size: NA
V gene: TRBV3-1
CDR3 DNA: TGTGCCAGCAGCCAAGATATCACGACTACCGGAACCACAGATACGCAGTATTTT
CDR3 protein: CASSQDITTTGTTDTQYF

D gene: NA
J gene: TRBJ2-3
clone size: few
V gene: TRBV15
CDR3 DNA: TGTGCCACCAGTCAAAGGTGGGGCGGGTTTGGAGGAGATACGCAGTATTTT
CDR3 protein: CATSQRWGGFGGDTQYF

D gene: NA
J gene: TRBJ2-3
clone size: many
V gene: TRBV12-3/TRBV12-4
CDR3 DNA: TGTGCCACCTACCCAGCGGGCAGCACAGATACGCAGTATTTT
CDR3 protein: CATYPAGSTDTQYF

D gene: NA
J gene: TRBJ2-1
clone size: NA
V gene: TRBV27
CDR3 DNA: TGTGCCAGCAGTCAACAGGGAGGCCTCAATGAGCAGTTCTTC
CDR3 protein: CASSQQGGLNEQFF

D gene: NA
J gene: TRBJ2-3
clone size: few
V gene: TRBV5-1
CDR3 DNA: TGCGCCAGCAGCTTGACGGCGGGGACTAGCACAGATACGCAGTATTTT
CDR3 protein: CASSLTAGTSTDTQYF

D gene: TRBD2
J gene: TRBJ2-1
clone size: NA
V gene: TRBV7-6
CDR3 DNA: TGTGCCAGCAGCTCATGGACTAGCGGGAGTCTTTATGAGCAGTTCTTC
CDR3 protein: CASSSWTSGSLYEQFF

D gene: NA
J gene: TRBJ2-2
clone size: NA
V gene: TRBV5-1
CDR3 DNA: TGCGCCAGCAGCGGGCCTATCATCACCGGGGAGCTGTTTTTT
CDR3 protein: CASSGPIITGELFF

D gene: NA
J gene: TRBJ2-2
clone size: few
V gene: TRBV20-1
CDR3 DNA: TGCAGTGCTAGAGTAGGGGGAGGGACCCCGGACGGGGAGCTGTTTTTT
CDR3 protein: CSARVGGGTPDGELFF

D gene: NA
J gene: TRBJ2-2
clone size: NA
V gene: TRBV3-1
CDR3 DNA: TGTGCCAGCAGCCCCCCTCATGGAACACTGACCGGGGAGCTGTTTTTT
CDR3 protein: CASSPPHGTLTGELFF

D gene: TRBD1
J gene: TRBJ2-1
clone size: few
V gene: TRBV24-1
CDR3 DNA: TGTGCCACCAGTGATTCTTCCACCGGGACAGGTACCAATGAGCAGTTCTTC
CDR3 protein: CATSDSSTGTGTNEQFF

D gene: NA
J gene: TRBJ1-1
clone size: many
V gene: TRBV12-3/TRBV12-4
CDR3 DNA: TGTGCCAGCAGTTTGGGCCCATTTGAAGCTTTCTTT
CDR3 protein: CASSLGPFEAFF

D gene: NA
J gene: TRBJ2-5
clone size: NA
V gene: TRBV6-2/TRBV6-3
CDR3 DNA: TGTGCCAGGGCCTATGGGGGAGAGACCCAGTACTTC
CDR3 protein: CARAYGGETQYF

D gene: NA
J gene: TRBJ2-3
clone size: NA
V gene: TRBV7-9
CDR3 DNA: TGTGCCAGCGCGGCTAGCGTAAGCACAGATACGCAGTATTTT
CDR3 protein: CASAASVSTDTQYF

D gene: NA
J gene: TRBJ1-1
clone size: few
V gene: TRBV20-1
CDR3 DNA: TGCAGTGCTAGAGAAGGGATATACACTGAAGCTTTCTTT
CDR3 protein: CSAREGIYTEAFF

D gene: NA
J gene: TRBJ1-5
clone size: few
V gene: TRBV3-1
CDR3 DNA: TGTGCCAGCAGCCAAGGCCGAAGATTACGGGAAGATCAGCCCCAGCATTTT
CDR3 protein: CASSQGRRLREDQPQHF

D gene: NA
J gene: TRBJ1-4
clone size: NA
V gene: TRBV6-1
CDR3 DNA: TGTGCCAGCAGTGAAGGGCTTTTCAGTACAGGAGCCCTTTATGAAAAACTGTTTTTT
CDR3 protein: CASSEGLFSTGALYEKLFF

D gene: NA
J gene: TRBJ1-6
clone size: NA
V gene: TRBV12-3/TRBV12-4
CDR3 DNA: TGTGCCAGCAGTCCTTGGGGGGGTAAGGGTTCACCCCTCCACTTT
CDR3 protein: CASSPWGGKGSPLHF

D gene: TRBD1
J gene: TRBJ1-4
clone size: NA
V gene: TRBV10-3
CDR3 DNA: TGTGCCATCAGGCCGGGACAGGGGAATGAAAAACTGTTTTTT
CDR3 protein: CAIRPGQGNEKLFF

D gene: NA
J gene: TRBJ2-1
clone size: few
V gene: TRBV6-5
CDR3 DNA: TGTGCCAGCAGTTACTCGAGCCTGGGCCCGTACAATGAGCAGTTCTTC
CDR3 protein: CASSYSSLGPYNEQFF

D gene: TRBD1
J gene: TRBJ2-5
clone size: many
V gene: TRBV5-1
CDR3 DNA: TGCGCCAGCAGCCCCGGGACAGGAGCCGGGGAGACCCAGTACTTC
CDR3 protein: CASSPGTGAGETQYF

D gene: NA
J gene: TRBJ1-2
clone size: NA
V gene: TRBV6-2/TRBV6-3
CDR3 DNA: TGTGCCAGCCGGGGTCCAGTGGATTATGGCTACACCTTC
CDR3 protein: CASRGPVDYGYTF

D gene: NA
J gene: TRBJ2-1
clone size: many
V gene: TRBV20-1
CDR3 DNA: TGCAGTGCTAGCGACAGTTACTCCTACAATGAGCAGTTCTTC
CDR3 protein: CSASDSYSYNEQFF

D gene: TRBD2
J gene: TRBJ2-5
clone size: many
V gene: TRBV10-2
CDR3 DNA: TGCGCCAGCAGTGCGGGGGAGGGTCACCGAGAGACCCAGTACTTC
CDR3 protein: CASSAGEGHRETQYF

D gene: NA
J gene: TRBJ2-2
clone size: few
V gene: TRBV19
CDR3 DNA: TGTGCCAGTACCAACATGGCTAGCAACACCGGGGAGCTGTTTTTT
CDR3 protein: CASTNMASNTGELFF

D gene: TRBD1
J gene: TRBJ1-4
clone size: few
V gene: TRBV20-1
CDR3 DNA: TGCAGTGCTAGAGAGGGGACAGGGAAGAGGAATGAAAAACTGTTTTTT
CDR3 protein: CSAREGTGKRNEKLFF

D gene: NA
J gene: TRBJ2-1
clone size: few
V gene: TRBV15
CDR3 DNA: TGTGCCACCAGCAGGTACTCAAGTGGGGATGAGCAGTTCTTC
CDR3 protein: CATSRYSSGDEQFF

D gene: TRBD1
J gene: TRBJ2-1
clone size: few
V gene: TRBV5-1
CDR3 DNA: TGCGCCAGCAGCATTACAGGGGGCTCCTACAATGAGCAGTTCTTC
CDR3 protein: CASSITGGSYNEQFF

D gene: TRBD2
J gene: TRBJ2-1
clone size: NA
V gene: TRBV6-5
CDR3 DNA: TGTGCCAGCAGTTACTCGCGTCGACTAGCGGACTACAATGAGCAGTTCTTC
CDR3 protein: CASSYSRRLADYNEQFF

D gene: NA
J gene: TRBJ2-3
clone size: many
V gene: TRBV28
CDR3 DNA: TGTGCCAGCAGTTTCCGTAGCCCGGGGACAGATACGCAGTATTTT
CDR3 protein: CASSFRSPGTDTQYF

D gene: TRBD2
J gene: TRBJ2-1
clone size: NA
V gene: TRBV20-1
CDR3 DNA: TGCAGTGCTAGACCACTAGCGGGAGAGCCCAATGAGCAGTTCTTC
CDR3 protein: CSARPLAGEPNEQFF

D gene: NA
J gene: TRBJ1-5
clone size: many
V gene: TRBV12-3/TRBV12-4
CDR3 DNA: TGTGCCAGCAGTTTACAGGGTACGGGCAATCAGCCCCAGCATTTT
CDR3 protein: CASSLQGTGNQPQHF

D gene: NA
J gene: TRBJ2-3
clone size: many
V gene: TRBV5-1
CDR3 DNA: TGCGCCAGCAGCGAGGGGGTAGATACGCAGTATTTT
CDR3 protein: CASSEGVDTQYF

D gene: NA
J gene: TRBJ2-1
clone size: few
V gene: TRBV10-3
CDR3 DNA: TGTGCCATCAGTGAGGGCCAAGACAATGAGCAGTTCTTC
CDR3 protein: CAISEGQDNEQFF